Described below is a single TCR beta chain sequence and its context. This clonotype was observed a few times. Which antigen it targets is not known. No clone much larger than this one lies a single base away; base qualities are absent. This sample was taken from a study of T-cell reconstitution after alpha-beta-depleted transplantation in children (dated by TCRdb to 2015 to 2016). About the study as a whole: The study quantitatively tracked T-cell immune reconstitution after TCRalphabeta/CD19-depleted allogeneic hematopoietic cell transplantation in children using TCR repertoire profiling.

The CDR3 spans 17 residues, from the cysteine through the phenylalanine. Only the CDR3 region is kept as DNA, spanning 51 bases read in frame from base 1. The trim is 0 bases for V and 4 bases for J, with a gap of 17 bases between the germline ends. From a lookup of the germline V gene (reference sequence), CDR1 and CDR2 are SGHNT and YYREEE. The library was prepared using PCR. Sequencing was performed on an Illumina HiSeq 2500. Molecular barcoding was employed in the preparation of TCR libraries, with unique molecular identifiers being used to normalize TCRbeta repertoire quantification. The public reads were run again by TCRdb, first through fastp at Q25 and then through MiXCR, and only productive beta chains were kept. Each CDR3 protein gets just one entry, which takes the most common genes and DNA from the rows behind it. Present in this sample are approximately 390,000 distinct CDR3 sequences, about 11% of which were seen just once. Roughly 5.1% of the sample comes from the top ten.

This receptor was taken from a human donor who donated a stem cell graft to a child with acute myeloid leukemia. The material sequenced was PBMCs from the stem cell graft donor, taken from the stem cell graft. The chain is encoded by TRBV5-4 joined to TRBJ2-1; a tentative D call is TRBD1 (6 bases match). Here the CDR3 is given as CASSLVSGQGRYNEQFF. Read as DNA, the sequence is TGTGCCAGCAGCTTGGTATCGGGGCAGGGGCGGTACAATGAGCAGTTCTTC.